This TCR beta chain was captured by sequencing in a study of blood T cell repertoires in COVID-19. Looking at the study overall: PBMCs, B-cell-depleted T cells, or T cells were the source of the cDNA or gDNA that made up the material.

Germline V gene sequence: CDR1 MDHEN, CDR2 SYDVKM. This CDR3 comprises 13 residues. Trimming pared 1 base from V and 3 bases from J, leaving 6 bases between. Here immunoSEQ multiplex PCR was the method, and the copy in TCRdb shows in-frame clones only, minus some. The sample lists 350,000 or so clones, more than 70% occurring once. V is TRBV28 and J is TRBJ1-1; D gene ambiguous. The origin of this receptor is a woman younger than 45 with COVID-19, enrolled during active disease. The sample comprised peripheral blood. As DNA, the CDR3 is TGTGCCAGCAGTTTATTAGTAGACACTGAAGCTTTCTTT. Encoded protein: CASSLLVDTEAFF.